This T cell receptor (beta chain) originates from a study of blood T cell repertoires in COVID-19. This CDR3 region has 15 residues. V was pared by 0 bases and J by 8 bases, with 14 bases between. Germline CDR1 SNHLY, CDR2 FYNNEI. Authors' data handling: Reference gene primer amplification gave estimated nucleated cell counts. TCRdb keeps only in-frame clones here, not all; method: immunoSEQ multiplex PCR. D and trimming come from the DNA, and the V and J calls and clone size come from that table. The sample lists 250,000 to 300,000 clones, around nine tenths occurring once. This clonotype originated in a woman between 70 and 85 years old with COVID-19, enrolled during active disease. The specimen was peripheral blood. The chain recombines TRBV2 with TRBJ2-1; D possibly corresponds to TRBD2 (5 bases). CDR3 in DNA: TGTGCCAGCAGTGAAGCGACTATCCTGGGCGATGAGCAGTTCTTC. Protein sequence: CASSEATILGDEQFF.